These 18 T cell receptor beta chains share one sample of origin, sequenced in a study of cytomegalovirus exposure and HLA in healthy donors. The PCR was carried out with 60 Vbeta primers and 13 Jbeta primers. Measured with immunoSEQ multiplex PCR; TCRdb has only the in-frame clones, and not every one. The sample consists of around 100,000 clones, 81% of them appearing once. Sequenced input: PBMCs. Receptors originate from a woman between 70 and 85 years old in good health and CMV-seropositive.

The chain has TRBV6-6 and TRBJ2-5; TRBD1 matches at 9 bases. This CDR3 is 15 amino acids long. Trimming took 4 bases from V and 2 from J; bases not matched to a gene: 5. Looked up from germline, CDR1 is MNHNY and CDR2 is SVGAGI (reference sequence). The CDR3 DNA reads as TGTGCCAGCAGTTTCAGACAGGGGGAACAAGAGACCCAGTACTTC. Amino acid sequence: CASSFRQGEQETQYF.

The V call is TRBV5-1, the J call TRBJ2-2; TRBD2 matches at 7 bases. CDR1 and CDR2 (germline): SGHRS, YFSETQ. This CDR3 region has 14 residues. J was trimmed by 3 bases and V by 5 bases; bases with no gene match: 4. The CDR3 spells CASRYLADTGELFF. DNA for the CDR3: TGCGCCAGCAGATACCTAGCGGACACCGGGGAGCTGTTTTTT.

The CDR3 DNA reads as TGTGCCAGCAGCCTTTGGGGGCTTGGAAACACCATATATTTT. It yields the protein CASSLWGLGNTIYF. The gene calls are TRBV5-4 and TRBJ1-3; possible D gene TRBD1, 6 bases. Trimming pared 4 bases from V and 3 bases from J, leaving 11 bases between. The CDR3 runs 14 residues. Looked up from germline, CDR1 is SGHNT and CDR2 is YYREEE (reference sequence).

The CDR3 is CASTAQVSTDTQYF. In DNA, the CDR3 is TGTGCCAGTACTGCGCAGGTGAGCACAGATACGCAGTATTTT. V gene TRBV19 combines with J gene TRBJ2-3; D call uncertain. The CDR3 consists of 14 residues. Germline lookup yields CDR1 LNHDA and CDR2 SQIVND (reference sequence). V lost 7 bases to trimming and J lost 0 bases, with 11 bases between them.

V and J are TRBV21-1 and TRBJ1-2; the table's D gene call, TRBD1, was not cross checked with the DNA. TRBV21-1 is noted as a pseudogene. CDR3 length equals 13 residues. This chain's CDR3 is CASSGQGIVGYTF. CDR3 in DNA: TGTGCCAGCTCGGGACAGGGGATCGTTGGCTACACCTTC.

The gene calls are TRBV19 and TRBJ2-1; D possibly corresponds to TRBD2 (6 bases). The germline gives CDR1 LNHDA, CDR2 SQIVND (reference sequence). The CDR3 covers 15 residues. V was trimmed by 4 bases and J by 0 bases, leaving 10 bases between them. Here the CDR3 DNA reads TGTGCCAGTAGTAGGGGGGTTGTCTCCTACAATGAGCAGTTCTTC. Encoded protein: CASSRGVVSYNEQFF.

The rearrangement joins TRBV18 to TRBJ1-1, with 9 bases fitting TRBD1. Germline lookup yields CDR1 KGHSH and CDR2 LQKENI. There are 14 residues in the CDR3. The ends lost 3 bases at V and 6 bases at J; junction bases unmatched: 5. The CDR3 is CASSPDRGRPEAFF. CDR3 DNA: TGTGCCAGCTCACCTGACAGGGGGAGGCCTGAAGCTTTCTTT.

The chain uses TRBV4-2 and TRBJ2-7, with TRBD2 as a possible D gene (6 bases). From germline, CDR1 is LGHNA and CDR2 YNFKEQ. There are 17 residues in the CDR3. V was clipped by 0 bases and J by 0 bases, with 15 bases between them. The CDR3 region is CASSQEGLAKSSYEQYF. CDR3 DNA: TGTGCCAGCAGCCAAGAAGGGCTAGCGAAGAGCTCCTACGAGCAGTACTTC.

The CDR3 sequence is CAWRGGTPKTGNTIYF. The CDR3, as DNA: TGTGCCTGGAGAGGAGGTACCCCCAAGACTGGAAACACCATATATTTT. The chain carries TRBV30 and TRBJ1-3; the D is unclear. V gave up 3 bases and J gave up 2 bases, with 17 bases separating them. CDR3 length: 16 amino acids. In germline, CDR1 is GTSNPN, CDR2 SVGIG (reference sequence).

This rearrangement joins TRBV7-9 to TRBJ2-5, with 9 positions matching TRBD1. The end of the DNA aligns better with TRBJ2-7, so the J call may be wrong. The CDR3 is 12 amino acids. Germline V lookup: CDR1 SEHNR, CDR2 FQNEAQ (reference sequence). The CDR3 DNA sequence: TGTGCCAGTAACAGGGGGCCCAACGAGCAGTACTTC. Translated: CASNRGPNEQYF.

The chain employs TRBV9 and TRBJ1-4; D perhaps matches TRBD1 (6 bases). The CDR3 has 15 amino acids. The V gene lost 3 bases and the J gene lost 3 bases, with 12 bases spanning the gap. The germline V gene has CDR1 SGDLS and CDR2 YYNGEE. Written as DNA, the CDR3 is TGTGCCAGCAGCGCCGGGACATGGGCTAATGAAAAACTGTTTTTT. It translates to CASSAGTWANEKLFF.

The rearrangement joins TRBV7-3 to TRBJ2-3; 11 bases line up with TRBD2. Germline CDR1 and CDR2: SGHTA and FQGTGA. This CDR3 is 16 amino acids long. V shed 1 base and J 8 bases; nucleotides not matched to a gene: 8. In nucleotides, the CDR3 is TGTGCCAGCAGCTTAAAACTAGCGGGAGAGCCGGCTACGCAGTATTTT. This sequence encodes CASSLKLAGEPATQYF.

This chain joins TRBV7-3 and TRBJ1-1; the D gene is possibly TRBD1 (6 bases). Germline V gene sequence: CDR1 SGHTA, CDR2 FQGTGA. Trimming pared 5 bases from V and 7 bases from J, leaving 14 bases between. There are 13 residues in the CDR3. The DNA of the CDR3 is TGTGCCAGCAGCCCGGGTCCAGGGGATGAAGCTTTCTTT. It yields the protein CASSPGPGDEAFF.

The rearrangement uses TRBV18 and TRBJ2-1; TRBD1 agrees at 9 bases. Germline V gene sequence: CDR1 KGHSH, CDR2 LQKENI. The CDR3 has 15 amino acids. J lost 4 bases, V lost 1 base, and 2 bases had no gene match. This CDR3 reads CASSPQTGGYNEQFF. The CDR3 DNA is TGTGCCAGCTCACCACAGACAGGGGGGTACAATGAGCAGTTCTTC.

The rearrangement joins TRBV5-6 to TRBJ2-1, with D unclear. Between the trimmed V and J ends, which lost 0 bases and 1 base, there was a span of 8 bases. Germline loops: CDR1 SGHDT, CDR2 YYEEEE. CDR3 length: 15 residues. CDR3: CASSLESLSYNEQFF. Written as DNA, the CDR3 is TGTGCCAGCAGCTTGGAGAGTCTGTCCTACAATGAGCAGTTCTTC.

The chain couples TRBV2 to TRBJ1-5; possible D gene TRBD1, 5 bases. The CDR3 loop spans 13 amino acids. V was pared by 0 bases and J by 11 bases, with 11 bases between. Germline CDR1 reads SNHLY; CDR2 reads FYNNEI. The CDR3 loop is CASSEALGTAQHF. The CDR3 region has the DNA TGTGCCAGCAGTGAAGCCCTAGGGACTGCCCAGCATTTT.

The CDR3 spells CASSSGTSGIGNEQFF. CDR3 coding DNA: TGTGCCAGCAGCTCGGGGACTAGCGGGATAGGCAATGAGCAGTTCTTC. The chain carries TRBV5-4 and TRBJ2-1, with 13 bases that match TRBD2. Germline V gene lookup returns CDR1 SGHNT and CDR2 YYREEE (reference sequence). J lost 6 bases, V lost 3 bases, and 6 bases had no gene match. CDR3 length: 16 amino acids.

This clone is a singleton in its sample. The genes are TRBV7-2 and TRBJ1-2; 10 bases match TRBD1. V gave up 5 bases and J gave up 3 bases; unmatched junction bases: 3. The germline V gene has CDR1 SGHTA and CDR2 FQGNSA. This CDR3 comprises 14 residues. The CDR3 sequence: CASSPGQGYYGYTF. CDR3 bases: TGTGCCAGCAGCCCGGGACAGGGGTACTATGGCTACACCTTC.